This T cell receptor beta chain appears in the sequencing data of a study of spatial heterogeneity in lung cancer. Time point of the sample: sample taken at primary tumor resection. Tumor, nontumor lung or frozen PBMC supplied whole RNA that was sequenced unsorted. The CDR3 sequence is 16 residues long. Per germline, CDR1 SGHNT and CDR2 YYREEE (reference sequence). V was pared by 0 bases and J by 2 bases, with 13 bases between. This clonotype appeared many times. Individually, TCR cDNA molecules were each labelled with a unique molecular identifier. Each CDR3 protein is one row after TCRdb ran MiXCR on the 5' RACE reads. The sample consists of around 48,000 distinct CDR3 sequences, approximately 5% of them appearing once.

The J gene is TRBJ2-3, the V gene TRBV5-4; D is uncertain. The TCR comes from a male donor with early-stage non-small cell lung cancer. The input for sequencing was PBMCs, taken at surgery. In DNA form, the CDR3 reads TGTGCCAGCAGCTTGGCCGCAGGTGGATCCACAGATACGCAGTATTTT. Translated, it gives CASSLAAGGSTDTQYF.